The 5 T cell receptor beta chains given below trace back to one sample, sequenced in a study of healthy donors' naive CD4 and CD8 T cells. TCR libraries were built from approximately 520 ng of total RNA by linear amplification. TCRdb reprocessed the reads via MiXCR and lists one record per CDR3 protein. Among roughly 200,000 distinct CDR3 sequences listed, about 76% were seen once. The sample consisted of naive CD4+ and CD8+ T cells sorted from blood, pooled from several donors. Receptor source: a pool of human donors in good health; the sample pools cells from several healthy donors.

CDR3 protein: CASTPSGGNEQFF. The CDR3 coding sequence is TGTGCCAGCACCCCCTCGGGGGGAAATGAGCAGTTCTTC. V usage is TRBV5-5 and J usage is TRBJ2-1, with 7 bases fitting TRBD2. The germline CDR1 and CDR2 sequences are SGHKS and YYEKEE (reference sequence). The V segment lost 6 bases and the J segment 7 bases; nucleotides outside the gene matches: 7. The CDR3 contains 13 residues.

This clonotype was seen more than once but under ten times. The V and J genes are TRBV4-3 and TRBJ2-7; 10 bases line up with TRBD2. In germline, CDR1 is LGHNA, CDR2 YSLEER. V lost 1 base and J lost 0; bases outside the gene matches: 3. The CDR3 is 16 amino acids. CDR3 sequence reads: CASSQVAGGISYEQYF. The CDR3 region has the DNA TGCGCCAGCAGCCAAGTAGCGGGGGGAATCTCCTACGAGCAGTACTTC.

The count of this clonotype is one. The chain joins TRBV4-1 to TRBJ1-2; 8 bases align to TRBD1. This CDR3 has 16 residues. Trimming cost V 4 bases and J 2 bases; bases outside gene matches: 9. Germline V gene lookup returns CDR1 MGHRA and CDR2 YSYEKL. In DNA, the CDR3 is TGCGCCAGCAGCCTCCCAGGACAGGGTCCCAACTATGGCTACACCTTC. The encoded protein is CASSLPGQGPNYGYTF.

The CDR3: CASYTLGTEAFF. The CDR3 DNA sequence: TGTGCCAGTTACACCCTGGGCACTGAAGCTTTCTTT. The chain links TRBV6-5 to TRBJ1-1; D is unresolved. The germline V gene encodes CDR1 MNHEY and CDR2 SVGAGI. V lost 9 bases, J lost 4 bases, and 12 bases lay in between. The CDR3 extends over 12 amino acids.

The V call is TRBV27, the J call TRBJ2-7, with TRBD2 matching over 8 bases. V lost 0 bases and J lost 12; bases outside the gene matches: 22. This CDR3 region has 18 residues. CDR1 MNHEY and CDR2 SMNVEV come from the germline V gene (reference sequence). The CDR3 is CASSLSYSGSGKYLARYF. The CDR3, as DNA: TGTGCCAGCAGTTTATCGTACAGCGGGAGCGGCAAATATCTCGCTCGGTACTTC.